A selection of T cell receptor beta chains follows, all from one sample in a study of graft-versus-host responses after intestinal transplantation. Generated by immunoSEQ multiplex PCR, the TCRdb table keeps only in-frame clones and is missing some. Of tens of thousands of clones in the sample, about 90% were seen once. The starting material was PBMCs, obtained 98 days after intestinal transplantation. The receptors derive from a human patient who received an intestinal transplant, so some T cells may come from the graft donor. Both conserved end residues are part of each CDR3. The order of the fields is CDR3 protein, CDR3 DNA, J gene, D gene, V gene, clone size. The D gene is left open where the match is weak. Not all rows give a size; the values are once, few, many and, for expanded clones, a class.

CAPDRGRPETQYF	TGTGCCCCCGACAGGGGGCGCCCGGAGACCCAGTACTTC	TRBJ2-5	TRBD1	TRBV30	-
CASRENGQGNTIYF	TGCGCCAGCAGAGAAAATGGACAGGGAAACACCATATATTTT	TRBJ1-3	-	TRBV10-2	few
CASSWGGTSGIYEQYF	TGTGCCAGCAGTTGGGGGGGGACTAGCGGAATCTACGAGCAGTACTTC	TRBJ2-7	TRBD2	TRBV6-5	-
CASSVDQGQETQYF	TGTGCCAGCAGCGTAGACCAGGGCCAAGAGACCCAGTACTTC	TRBJ2-5	-	TRBV9	once
CASRKTGTEAFF	TGTGCCAGCAGGAAGACGGGCACTGAAGCTTTCTTT	TRBJ1-1	-	TRBV28	-
CASSSSPYEQYF	TGTGCCAGCAGCTCATCTCCGTACGAGCAGTACTTC	TRBJ2-7	-	TRBV28	-
CASSLSQGSYEQYF	TGTGCCAGCAGTTTGTCACAGGGGTCCTACGAGCAGTACTTC	TRBJ2-7	TRBD1	TRBV27	-
CASSIPGHGYTF	TGTGCCAGCAGTATCCCTGGGCATGGCTACACCTTC	TRBJ1-2	-	TRBV27	-
CASSYSGTYEQYF	TGTGCCAGCAGTTACTCCGGAACCTACGAGCAGTACTTC	TRBJ2-7	-	TRBV6-6	-
CASSEQGQGGGYTF	TGTGCCAGCAGTGAACAGGGACAGGGGGGTGGCTACACCTTC	TRBJ1-2	TRBD1	TRBV25-1	-
CASSLGRNTGELFF	TGCGCCAGCAGCTTGGGCAGGAACACCGGGGAGCTGTTTTTT	TRBJ2-2	-	TRBV5-1	-
CASREVDTQYF	TGTGCCAGCAGAGAGGTCGATACGCAGTATTTT	TRBJ2-3	-	TRBV25-1	-
CASSLDKGQRGGEQFF	TGTGCCAGCAGCTTAGATAAGGGCCAAAGGGGCGGTGAGCAGTTCTTC	TRBJ2-1	-	TRBV11-2	-
CASSQDRWGNEQFF	TGTGCCAGCAGCCAGGATCGCTGGGGGAATGAGCAGTTCTTC	TRBJ2-1	-	TRBV7-9	-
CASRPLTGSGTGELFF	TGTGCCAGCAGACCGCTGACAGGGTCTGGCACCGGGGAGCTGTTTTTT	TRBJ2-2	TRBD1	TRBV27	-
CSVTGREGDEKLFF	TGCAGCGTGACAGGGCGGGAAGGGGATGAAAAACTGTTTTTT	TRBJ1-4	TRBD1	TRBV29-1	-
CASSLAGTDNSPLHF	TGTGCCAGCAGCTTGGCCGGGACGGATAATTCACCCCTCCACTTT	TRBJ1-6	-	TRBV11-2	-
CASSLSGNEQFF	TGCGCCAGCAGCTTGTCCGGAAATGAGCAGTTCTTC	TRBJ2-1	-	TRBV5-1	-
CASSFGAFQETQYF	TGTGCCAGCAGCTTCGGGGCGTTTCAAGAGACCCAGTACTTC	TRBJ2-5	-	TRBV13	-
CAWSVGGESLNEQFF	TGTGCCTGGAGTGTAGGCGGGGAGTCCTTGAATGAGCAGTTCTTC	TRBJ2-1	-	TRBV30	once
CASSNRAGEETQYF	TGTGCCAGCAGCAATAGGGCAGGGGAAGAGACCCAGTACTTC	TRBJ2-5	-	TRBV21-1	-
CASSLDRDSNSPLHF	TGTGCCAGCAGCTTAGACCGGGACAGCAATTCACCCCTCCACTTT	TRBJ1-6	TRBD1	TRBV7-6	-
CASSPTYEQYF	TGTGCCAGCAGCCCTACCTACGAGCAGTACTTC	TRBJ2-7	-	TRBV2	-
CTSSQDRGGGLTDTQYF	TGCACCAGCAGCCAAGATCGTGGCGGGGGGCTCACAGATACGCAGTATTTT	TRBJ2-3	-	TRBV1	-
CASSRTSGETQYF	TGCGCCAGCAGCCGGACTAGCGGTGAGACCCAGTACTTC	TRBJ2-5	TRBD2	TRBV5-1	-
CASSDLPRNTEAFF	TGTGCCAGCAGTGACCTCCCTAGGAACACTGAAGCTTTCTTT	TRBJ1-1	-	TRBV6-5	-
CATSRRPRSSYNEQFF	TGTGCCACCAGCAGGCGCCCTCGGAGCTCCTACAATGAGCAGTTCTTC	TRBJ2-1	-	TRBV15	-
CASSPDRASYEQYF	TGTGCCAGCAGCCCGGACAGGGCTTCCTACGAGCAGTACTTC	TRBJ2-7	TRBD1	TRBV13	-
CASSGLAGVEQYF	TGTGCCAGCAGTGGACTAGCGGGAGTAGAGCAGTACTTC	TRBJ2-7	TRBD2	TRBV2	once
CASSHSSGSSNEQYF	TGCGCCAGCAGCCACTCTTCGGGGAGCAGCAACGAGCAGTACTTC	TRBJ2-7	-	TRBV4-1	-
CASSSAGEYNEQFF	TGTGCCAGTTCTTCAGCGGGAGAATACAATGAGCAGTTCTTC	TRBJ2-1	TRBD2	TRBV6-1	-